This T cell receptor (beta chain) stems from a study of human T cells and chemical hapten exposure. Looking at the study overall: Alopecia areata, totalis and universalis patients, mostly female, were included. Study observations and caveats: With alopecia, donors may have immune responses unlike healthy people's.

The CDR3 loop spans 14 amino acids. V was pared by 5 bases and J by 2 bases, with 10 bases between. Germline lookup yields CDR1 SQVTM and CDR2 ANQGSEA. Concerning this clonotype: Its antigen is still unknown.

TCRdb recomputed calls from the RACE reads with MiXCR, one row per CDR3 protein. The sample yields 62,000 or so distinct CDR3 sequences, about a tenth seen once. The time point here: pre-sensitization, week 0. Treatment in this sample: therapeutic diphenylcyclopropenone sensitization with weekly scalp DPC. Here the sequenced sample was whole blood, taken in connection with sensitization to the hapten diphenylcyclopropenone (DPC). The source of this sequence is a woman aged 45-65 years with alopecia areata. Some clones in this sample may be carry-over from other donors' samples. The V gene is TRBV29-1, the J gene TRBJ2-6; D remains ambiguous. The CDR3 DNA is TGCAGCGTTTCAGAAGGGACTGGGGCCAACGTCCTGACTTTC. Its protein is CSVSEGTGANVLTF.